This entry concerns a single T cell receptor (beta chain). Its specificity is not known. The authors extracted RNA and reverse transcribed it into cDNA as the sequencing template. Repertoires were generated with immunoSEQ multiplex PCR, while TCRdb's copy carries only in-frame clones and drops some. Altogether about 220,000 clones are present, about 57% being singletons, with the ten largest covering about 1.4%. V shed 4 bases and J 9 bases; nucleotides not matched to a gene: 7. The germline gives CDR1 MNHEY, CDR2 SMNVEV (reference sequence). The CDR3 is 15 residues long. The entry originates in a study of CD8+ T cells in alopecia areata. Whole-study context: For the treated group, dosing was oral tofacitinib at 5 to 10 mg twice daily.

Treatment of the sample: oral pan-JAK inhibitor, 5-10 mg twice daily. PBMCs were stained for CD3, CD4 and CD8, and CD4+ and CD8+ T cells were sorted. Findings and caveats of the study: Sequencing of scalp tissue also captures the resident alphabeta T cells of normal skin. Possibly because of HLA-related factors, TCR sharing was less clear across patients than in mice.

The chain carries TRBV27 and TRBJ2-1; 12 nucleotides align to TRBD2. This sequence was found in a human donor with alopecia areata. The sequencing here drew on CD4+ T cells sorted from blood, taken at week 4, from a patient treated with tofacitinib. CDR3 in DNA: TGTGCCAGCAGTTCACTAGCGGGGGGTGTCGGTGAGCAGTTCTTC. This encodes CASSSLAGGVGEQFF.